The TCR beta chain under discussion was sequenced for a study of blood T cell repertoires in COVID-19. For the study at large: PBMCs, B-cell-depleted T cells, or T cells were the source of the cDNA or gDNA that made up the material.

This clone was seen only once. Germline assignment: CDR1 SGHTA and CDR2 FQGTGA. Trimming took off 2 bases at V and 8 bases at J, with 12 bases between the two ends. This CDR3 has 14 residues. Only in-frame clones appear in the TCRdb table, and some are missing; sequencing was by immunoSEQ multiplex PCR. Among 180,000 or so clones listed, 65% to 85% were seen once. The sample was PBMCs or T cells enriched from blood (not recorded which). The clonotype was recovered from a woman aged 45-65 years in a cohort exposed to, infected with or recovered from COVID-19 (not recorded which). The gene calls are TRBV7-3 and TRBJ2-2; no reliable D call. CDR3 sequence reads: CASSLPPQAGELFF. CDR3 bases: TGTGCCAGCAGCTTACCTCCCCAGGCGGGGGAGCTGTTTTTT. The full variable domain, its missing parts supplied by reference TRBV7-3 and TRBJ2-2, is GAGVSQTPSNKVTEKGKYVELRCDPISGHTALYWYRQSLGQGPEFLIYFQGTGAADDSGLPNDRFFAVRPEGSVSTLKIQRTERGDSAVYLCASSLPPQAGELFFGEGSRLTVL.